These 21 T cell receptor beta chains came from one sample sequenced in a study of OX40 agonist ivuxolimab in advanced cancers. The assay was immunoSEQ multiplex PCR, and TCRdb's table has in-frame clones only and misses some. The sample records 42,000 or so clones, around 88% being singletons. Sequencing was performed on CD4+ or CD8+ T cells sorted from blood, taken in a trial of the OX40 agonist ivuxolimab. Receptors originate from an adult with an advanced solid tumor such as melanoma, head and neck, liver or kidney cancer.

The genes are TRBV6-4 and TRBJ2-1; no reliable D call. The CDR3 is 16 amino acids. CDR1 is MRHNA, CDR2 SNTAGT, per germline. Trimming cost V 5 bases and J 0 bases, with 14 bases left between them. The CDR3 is CASSPAALSSYNEQFF. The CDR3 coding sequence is TGTGCCAGCAGTCCGGCGGCCCTTAGCTCCTACAATGAGCAGTTCTTC.

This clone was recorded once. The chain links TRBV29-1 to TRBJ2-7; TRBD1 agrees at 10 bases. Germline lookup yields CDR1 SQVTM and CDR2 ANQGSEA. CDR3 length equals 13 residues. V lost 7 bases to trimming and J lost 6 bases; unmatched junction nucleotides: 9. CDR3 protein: CSASDGTGAEQYF. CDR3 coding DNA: TGCAGCGCGTCCGATGGGACAGGGGCCGAGCAGTACTTC.

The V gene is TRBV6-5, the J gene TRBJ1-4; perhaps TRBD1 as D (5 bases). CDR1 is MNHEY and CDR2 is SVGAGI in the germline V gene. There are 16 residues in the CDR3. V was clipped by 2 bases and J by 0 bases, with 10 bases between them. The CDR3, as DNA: TGTGCCAGCAGTTACGCAGGGCCTGCAACTAATGAAAAACTGTTTTTT. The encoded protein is CASSYAGPATNEKLFF.

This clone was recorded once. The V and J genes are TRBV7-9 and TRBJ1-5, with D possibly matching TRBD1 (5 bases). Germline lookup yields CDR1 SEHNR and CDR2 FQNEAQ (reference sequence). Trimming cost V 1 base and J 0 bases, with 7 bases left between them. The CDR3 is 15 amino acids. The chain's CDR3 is CASSLVGDSNQPQHF. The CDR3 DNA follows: TGTGCCAGCAGCTTAGTAGGGGATAGCAATCAGCCCCAGCATTTT. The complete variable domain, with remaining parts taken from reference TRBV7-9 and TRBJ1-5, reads DTGVSQNPRHKITKRGQNVTFRCDPISEHNRLYWYRQTLGQGPEFLTYFQNEAQLEKSRLLSDRFSAERPKGSFSTLEIQRTEQGDSAMYLCASSLVGDSNQPQHFGDGTRLSIL.

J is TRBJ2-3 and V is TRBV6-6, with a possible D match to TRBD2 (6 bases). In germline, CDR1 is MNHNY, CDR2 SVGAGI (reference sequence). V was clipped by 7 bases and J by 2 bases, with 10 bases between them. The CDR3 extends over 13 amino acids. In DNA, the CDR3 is TGTGCCAGCAATCGCGGGACCACAGATACGCAGTATTTT. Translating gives CASNRGTTDTQYF.

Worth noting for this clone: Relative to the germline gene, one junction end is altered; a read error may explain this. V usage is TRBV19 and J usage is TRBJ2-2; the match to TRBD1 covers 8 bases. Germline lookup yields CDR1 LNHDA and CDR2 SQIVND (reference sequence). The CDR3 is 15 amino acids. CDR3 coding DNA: TGTGCCAGTAGTGTATGGACAGGGAACCCCGGGGAGCTGTTTTTT. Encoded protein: CASSVWTGNPGELFF. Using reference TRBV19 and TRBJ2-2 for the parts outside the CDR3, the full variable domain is DGGITQSPKYLFRKEGQNVTLSCEQNLNHDAMYWYRQDPGQGLRLIYYSQIVNDFQKGDIAEGYSVSREKKESFPLTVTSAQKNPTAFYLCASSVWTGNPGELFFGEGSRLTVL.

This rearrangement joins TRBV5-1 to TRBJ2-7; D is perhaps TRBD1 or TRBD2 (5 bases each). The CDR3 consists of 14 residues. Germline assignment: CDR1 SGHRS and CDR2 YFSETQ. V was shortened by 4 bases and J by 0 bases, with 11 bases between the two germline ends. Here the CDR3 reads CASSGDRGSYEQYF. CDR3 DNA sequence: TGCGCCAGCAGCGGGGACCGGGGCTCCTACGAGCAGTACTTC.

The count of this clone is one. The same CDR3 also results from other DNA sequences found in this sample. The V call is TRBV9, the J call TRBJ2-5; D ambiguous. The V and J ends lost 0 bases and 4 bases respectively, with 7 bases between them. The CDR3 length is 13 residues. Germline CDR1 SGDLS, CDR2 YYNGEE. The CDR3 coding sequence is TGTGCCAGCAGCGTAGGGGGATTAGAGACCCAGTACTTC. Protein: CASSVGGLETQYF.

CDR3 nucleotides: TGTGCCAGCTCACCAGAGACAGGGTATAGCAATCAGCCCCAGCATTTT. Translated, it gives CASSPETGYSNQPQHF. The chain joins TRBV18 to TRBJ1-5; 7 bases map to TRBD1. Germline CDR1 KGHSH, CDR2 LQKENI. The length of the CDR3 is 16 residues. With V trimmed by 2 bases and J by 0 bases, 4 bases remained unmatched.

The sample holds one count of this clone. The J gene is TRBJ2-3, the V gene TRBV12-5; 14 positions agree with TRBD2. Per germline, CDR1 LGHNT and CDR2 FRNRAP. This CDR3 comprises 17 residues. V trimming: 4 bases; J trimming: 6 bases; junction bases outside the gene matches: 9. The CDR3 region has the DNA TGTGCTAGTGGTTACGGGACTAGCGGGAGCGGGGCGGATACGCAGTATTTT. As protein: CASGYGTSGSGADTQYF.

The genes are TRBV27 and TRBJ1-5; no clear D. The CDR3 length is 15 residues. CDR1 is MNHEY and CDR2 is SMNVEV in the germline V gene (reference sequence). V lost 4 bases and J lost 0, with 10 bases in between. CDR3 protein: CASSWSESSNQPQHF. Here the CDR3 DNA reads TGTGCCAGCAGTTGGTCGGAGTCTAGCAATCAGCCCCAGCATTTT.

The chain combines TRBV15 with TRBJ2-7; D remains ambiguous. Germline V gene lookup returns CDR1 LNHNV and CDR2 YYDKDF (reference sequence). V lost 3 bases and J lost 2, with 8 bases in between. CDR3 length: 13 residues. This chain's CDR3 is CATSSPPAYEQYF. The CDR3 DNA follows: TGTGCCACCAGCAGCCCTCCTGCCTACGAGCAGTACTTC.

CDR3 residues: CALRWEGTEAFF. For the CDR3, the DNA is TGTGCCCTAAGGTGGGAGGGGACTGAAGCTTTCTTT. The chain carries TRBV30 and TRBJ1-1, with D tentatively TRBD1 (5 bases). Germline CDR1 reads GTSNPN; CDR2 reads SVGIG (reference sequence). Between the trimmed V and J ends, which lost 8 bases and 5 bases, there was a span of 15 bases. This CDR3 is 12 amino acids long.

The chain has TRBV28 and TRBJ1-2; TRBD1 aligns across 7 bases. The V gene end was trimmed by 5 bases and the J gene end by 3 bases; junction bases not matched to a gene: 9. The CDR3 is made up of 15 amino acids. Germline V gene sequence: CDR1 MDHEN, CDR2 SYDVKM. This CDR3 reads CASSPLDRAHYGYTF. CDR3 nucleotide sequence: TGTGCCAGCAGTCCCCTCGACAGGGCTCACTATGGCTACACCTTC.

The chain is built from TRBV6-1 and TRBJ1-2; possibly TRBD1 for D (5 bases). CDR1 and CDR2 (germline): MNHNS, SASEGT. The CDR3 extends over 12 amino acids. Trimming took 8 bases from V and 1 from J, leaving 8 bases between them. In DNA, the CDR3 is TGTGCCAGCGCTGGGGGTAACTATGGCTACACCTTC. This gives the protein CASAGGNYGYTF.

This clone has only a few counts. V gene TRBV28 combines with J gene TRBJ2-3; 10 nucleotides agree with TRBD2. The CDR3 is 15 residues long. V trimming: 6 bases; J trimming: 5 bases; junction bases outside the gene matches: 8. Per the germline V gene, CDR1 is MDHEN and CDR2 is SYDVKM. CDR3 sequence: CASRRTSGRVDTQYF. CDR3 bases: TGTGCCAGCAGAAGGACTAGCGGAAGAGTAGATACGCAGTATTTT.

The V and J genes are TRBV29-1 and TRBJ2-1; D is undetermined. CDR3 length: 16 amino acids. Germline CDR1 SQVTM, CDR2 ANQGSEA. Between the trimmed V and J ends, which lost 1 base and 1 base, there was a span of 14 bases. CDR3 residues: CSVEGADFLSYNEQFF. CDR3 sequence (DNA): TGCAGCGTTGAAGGCGCAGACTTTCTGTCCTACAATGAGCAGTTCTTC.

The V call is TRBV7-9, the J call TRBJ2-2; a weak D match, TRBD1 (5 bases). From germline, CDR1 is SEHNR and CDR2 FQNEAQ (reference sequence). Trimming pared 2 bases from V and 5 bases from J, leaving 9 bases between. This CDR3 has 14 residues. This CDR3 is CASSLRQHTGELFF. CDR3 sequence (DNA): TGTGCCAGCAGCTTACGACAGCATACCGGGGAGCTGTTTTTT.

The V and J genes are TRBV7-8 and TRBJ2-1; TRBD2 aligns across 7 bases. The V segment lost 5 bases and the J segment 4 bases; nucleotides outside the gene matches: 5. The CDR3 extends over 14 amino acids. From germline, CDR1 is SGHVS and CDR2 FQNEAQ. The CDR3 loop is CASSQSGIYNEQFF. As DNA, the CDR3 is TGTGCCAGCAGCCAGAGCGGGATTTACAATGAGCAGTTCTTC.

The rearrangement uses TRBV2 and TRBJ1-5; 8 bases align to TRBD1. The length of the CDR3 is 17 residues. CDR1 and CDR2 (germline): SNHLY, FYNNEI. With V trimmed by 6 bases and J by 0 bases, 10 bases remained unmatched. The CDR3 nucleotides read TGTGCCAGCAGGGACAGGGAATCGGATTATAGCAATCAGCCCCAGCATTTT. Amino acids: CASRDRESDYSNQPQHF.

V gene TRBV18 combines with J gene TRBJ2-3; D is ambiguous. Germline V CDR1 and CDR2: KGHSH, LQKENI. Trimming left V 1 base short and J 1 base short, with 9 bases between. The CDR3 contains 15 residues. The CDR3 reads CASSPQGGGTDTQYF. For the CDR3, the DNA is TGTGCCAGCTCACCACAGGGTGGGGGCACAGATACGCAGTATTTT.